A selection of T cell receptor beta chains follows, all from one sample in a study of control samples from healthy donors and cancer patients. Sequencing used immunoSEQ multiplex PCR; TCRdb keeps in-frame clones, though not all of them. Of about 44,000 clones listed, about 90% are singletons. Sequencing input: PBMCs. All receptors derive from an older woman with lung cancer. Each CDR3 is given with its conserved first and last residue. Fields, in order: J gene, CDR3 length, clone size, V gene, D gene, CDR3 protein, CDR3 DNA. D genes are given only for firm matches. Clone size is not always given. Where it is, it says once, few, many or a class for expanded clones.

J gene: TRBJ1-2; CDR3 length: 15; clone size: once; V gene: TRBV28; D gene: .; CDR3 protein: CASRPLETGWGGYTF; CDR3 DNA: TGTGCCAGCAGGCCCCTGGAGACAGGTTGGGGTGGCTACACCTTC
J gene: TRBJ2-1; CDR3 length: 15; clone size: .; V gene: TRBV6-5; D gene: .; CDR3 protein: CASRVGGGQWNEQFF; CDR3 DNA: TGTGCCAGCAGGGTGGGTGGGGGCCAATGGAATGAGCAGTTCTTC
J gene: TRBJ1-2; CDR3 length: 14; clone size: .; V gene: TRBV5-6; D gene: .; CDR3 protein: CASSPRGRTYGYTF; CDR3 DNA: TGTGCCAGCAGCCCCCGGGGGCGGACCTATGGCTACACCTTC
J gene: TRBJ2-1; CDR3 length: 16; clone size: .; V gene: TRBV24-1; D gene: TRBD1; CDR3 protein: CATSDFGQGAYNEQFF; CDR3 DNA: TGTGCCACCAGTGATTTTGGACAGGGGGCCTACAATGAGCAGTTCTTC
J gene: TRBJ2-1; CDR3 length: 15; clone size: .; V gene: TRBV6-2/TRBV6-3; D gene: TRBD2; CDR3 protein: CASSKRAGGSHEQFF; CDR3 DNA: TGTGCCAGCAGTAAGAGGGCGGGAGGAAGCCATGAGCAGTTCTTC
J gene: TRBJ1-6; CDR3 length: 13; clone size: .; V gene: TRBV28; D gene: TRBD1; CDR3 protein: CAIQQGNNSPLHF; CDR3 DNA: TGTGCCATCCAACAGGGGAATAATTCACCCCTCCACTTT
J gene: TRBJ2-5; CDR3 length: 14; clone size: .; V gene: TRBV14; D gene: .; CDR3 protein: CASSQGGVQGTQYF; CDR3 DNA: TGTGCCAGCAGCCAGGGTGGGGTCCAGGGGACCCAGTACTTC
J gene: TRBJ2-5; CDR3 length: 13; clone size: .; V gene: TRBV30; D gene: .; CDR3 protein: CAWSRSRRETQYF; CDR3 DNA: TGTGCCTGGAGTAGGTCGCGAAGAGAGACCCAGTACTTC
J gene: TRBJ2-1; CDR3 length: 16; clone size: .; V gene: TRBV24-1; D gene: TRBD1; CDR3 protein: CATSDSGTGIYNEQFF; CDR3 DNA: TGTGCCACCAGTGACTCCGGGACAGGGATCTACAATGAGCAGTTCTTC
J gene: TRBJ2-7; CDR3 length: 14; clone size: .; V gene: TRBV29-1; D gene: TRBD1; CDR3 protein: CSVENSGTGGEQYF; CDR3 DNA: TGCAGCGTCGAGAATTCCGGGACAGGGGGCGAGCAGTACTTC
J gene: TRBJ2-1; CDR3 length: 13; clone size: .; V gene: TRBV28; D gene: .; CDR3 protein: CASSLGGYNEQFF; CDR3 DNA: TGTGCCAGCAGTTTGGGCGGGTACAATGAGCAGTTCTTC
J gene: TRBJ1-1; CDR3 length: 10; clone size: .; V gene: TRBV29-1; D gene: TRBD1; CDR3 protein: CSVATGVAFF; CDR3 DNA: TGCAGCGTGGCCACAGGGGTCGCTTTCTTT
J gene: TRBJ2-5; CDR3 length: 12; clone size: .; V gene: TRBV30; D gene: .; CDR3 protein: CAWSEGKETQYF; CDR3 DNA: TGTGCCTGGAGTGAAGGCAAAGAGACCCAGTACTTC
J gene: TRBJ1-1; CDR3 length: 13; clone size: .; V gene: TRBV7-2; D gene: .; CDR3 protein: CASSFPPGIRAFF; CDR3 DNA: TGTGCCAGCAGCTTCCCTCCCGGAATCAGAGCTTTCTTT
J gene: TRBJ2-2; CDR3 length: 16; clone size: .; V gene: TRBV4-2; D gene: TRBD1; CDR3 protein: CASSQAGTANTGELFF; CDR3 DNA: TGTGCCAGCAGCCAAGCCGGGACAGCTAACACCGGGGAGCTGTTTTTT
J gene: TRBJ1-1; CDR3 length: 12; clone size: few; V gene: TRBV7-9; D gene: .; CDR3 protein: CASSLVVGEAFF; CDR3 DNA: TGTGCCAGCAGCTTAGTGGTGGGGGAAGCTTTCTTT
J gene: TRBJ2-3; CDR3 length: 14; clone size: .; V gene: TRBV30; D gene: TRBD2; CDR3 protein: CAWTLREGTDTQYF; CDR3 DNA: TGTGCCTGGACCTTACGGGAGGGCACAGATACGCAGTATTTT
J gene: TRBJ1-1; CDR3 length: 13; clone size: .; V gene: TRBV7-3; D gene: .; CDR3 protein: CASSLGPEVQAFF; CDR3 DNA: TGTGCCAGCAGCTTAGGCCCCGAGGTTCAAGCTTTCTTT
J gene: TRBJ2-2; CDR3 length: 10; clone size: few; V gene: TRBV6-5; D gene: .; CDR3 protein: CASWYRELFF; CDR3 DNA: TGTGCCAGTTGGTACCGGGAGCTGTTTTTT
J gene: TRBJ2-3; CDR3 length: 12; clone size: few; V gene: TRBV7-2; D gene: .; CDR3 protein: CASSATSDTQYF; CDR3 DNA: TGTGCCAGCAGCGCCACCTCCGATACGCAGTATTTT
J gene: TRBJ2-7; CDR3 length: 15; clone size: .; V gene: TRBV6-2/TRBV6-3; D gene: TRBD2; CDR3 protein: CASSYLLAGLSEQYF; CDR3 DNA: TGTGCCAGCAGTTACTTGCTAGCGGGACTTAGCGAGCAGTACTTC
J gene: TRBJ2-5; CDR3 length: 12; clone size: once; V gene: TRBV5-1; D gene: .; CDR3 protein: CASSRGQETQYF; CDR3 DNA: TGCGCCAGCAGCCGCGGACAAGAGACCCAGTACTTC
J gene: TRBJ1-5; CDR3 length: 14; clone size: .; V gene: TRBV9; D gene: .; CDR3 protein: CASSVADNTQPQHF; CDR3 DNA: TGTGCCAGCAGCGTAGCCGACAACACTCAGCCCCAGCATTTT
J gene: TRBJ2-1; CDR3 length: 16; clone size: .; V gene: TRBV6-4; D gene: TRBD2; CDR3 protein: CASSVSSGSAYNEQFF; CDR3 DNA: TGTGCCAGCAGTGTGAGTAGCGGGAGTGCCTACAATGAGCAGTTCTTC
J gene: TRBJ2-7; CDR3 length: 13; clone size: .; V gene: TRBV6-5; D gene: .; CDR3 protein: CASSLDNSYEQYF; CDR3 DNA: TGTGCCAGCAGCTTGGACAACTCCTACGAGCAGTACTTC
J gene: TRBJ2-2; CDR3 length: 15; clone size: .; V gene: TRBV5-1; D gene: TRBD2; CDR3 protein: CASSLAGGNTGELFF; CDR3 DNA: TGCGCCAGCAGCTTGGCGGGAGGAAACACCGGGGAGCTGTTTTTT
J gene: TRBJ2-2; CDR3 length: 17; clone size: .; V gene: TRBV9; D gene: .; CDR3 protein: CASSVDLVQGDTGELFF; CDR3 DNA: TGTGCCAGCAGCGTAGATCTCGTACAGGGTGACACCGGGGAGCTGTTTTTT
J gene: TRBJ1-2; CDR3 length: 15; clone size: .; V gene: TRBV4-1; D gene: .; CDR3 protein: CASSQDPVVNYGYTF; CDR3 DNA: TGCGCCAGCAGCCAAGATCCGGTCGTCAACTATGGCTACACCTTC
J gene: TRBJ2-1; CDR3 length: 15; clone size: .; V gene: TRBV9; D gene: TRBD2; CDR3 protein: CASSVVAGGDNEQFF; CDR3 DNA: TGTGCCAGCAGCGTAGTGGCGGGAGGAGACAATGAGCAGTTCTTC
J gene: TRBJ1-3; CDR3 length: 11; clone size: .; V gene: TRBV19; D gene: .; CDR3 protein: CASGPRNTIYF; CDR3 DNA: TGTGCCAGTGGGCCCAGGAACACCATATATTTT
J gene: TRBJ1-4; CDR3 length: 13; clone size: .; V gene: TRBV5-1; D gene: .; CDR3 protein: CASSFATNEKLFF; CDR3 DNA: TGCGCCAGCAGCTTCGCAACTAATGAAAAACTGTTTTTT
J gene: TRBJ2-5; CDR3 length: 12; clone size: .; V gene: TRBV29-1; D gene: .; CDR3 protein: CSVGGEMQTQYF; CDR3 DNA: TGCAGCGTTGGTGGGGAGATGCAGACCCAGTACTTC
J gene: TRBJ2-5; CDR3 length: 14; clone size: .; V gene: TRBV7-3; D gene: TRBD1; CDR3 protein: CASSETGSGETQYF; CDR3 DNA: TGTGCCAGCAGCGAGACAGGGTCAGGGGAGACCCAGTACTTC
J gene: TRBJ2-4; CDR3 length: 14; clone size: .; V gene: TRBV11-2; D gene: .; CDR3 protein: CASSPPGAKNIQYF; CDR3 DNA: TGTGCCAGCAGCCCCCCCGGAGCCAAAAACATTCAGTACTTC
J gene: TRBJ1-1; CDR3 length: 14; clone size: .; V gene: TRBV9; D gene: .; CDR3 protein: CASSGGTLNTEAFF; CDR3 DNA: TGTGCCAGCAGCGGAGGGACATTGAACACTGAAGCTTTCTTT
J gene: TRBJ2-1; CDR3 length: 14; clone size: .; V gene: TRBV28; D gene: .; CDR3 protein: CASWGTGPYNEQFF; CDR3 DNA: TGTGCCAGTTGGGGGACGGGCCCCTACAATGAGCAGTTCTTC
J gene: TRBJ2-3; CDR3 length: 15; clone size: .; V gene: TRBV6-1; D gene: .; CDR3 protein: CASSETQASTDTQYF; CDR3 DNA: TGTGCCAGCAGTGAAACCCAGGCATCGACAGATACGCAGTATTTT
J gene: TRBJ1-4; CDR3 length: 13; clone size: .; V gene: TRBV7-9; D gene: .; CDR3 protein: CASSLDSNEKLFF; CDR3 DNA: TGTGCCAGCAGCCTAGACAGTAATGAAAAACTGTTTTTT
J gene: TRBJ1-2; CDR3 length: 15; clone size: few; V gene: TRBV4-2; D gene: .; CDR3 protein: CASSLDESGNYGYTF; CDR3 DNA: TGTGCCAGCAGCCTAGACGAATCAGGAAACTATGGCTACACCTTC
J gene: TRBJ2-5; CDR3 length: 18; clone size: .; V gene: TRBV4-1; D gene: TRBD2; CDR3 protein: CASTPRASGIGGEETQYF; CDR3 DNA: TGCGCCAGCACCCCTCGGGCTAGCGGGATAGGAGGGGAGGAGACCCAGTACTTC
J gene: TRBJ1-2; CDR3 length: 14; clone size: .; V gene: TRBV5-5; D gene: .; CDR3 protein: CASSLTGTNYGYTF; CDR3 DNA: TGTGCCAGCAGCTTGACAGGAACTAACTATGGCTACACCTTC
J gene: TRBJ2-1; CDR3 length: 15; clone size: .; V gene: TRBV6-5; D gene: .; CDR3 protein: CASSQAAGPYNEQFF; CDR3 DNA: TGTGCCAGCAGCCAAGCGGCGGGGCCCTACAATGAGCAGTTCTTC
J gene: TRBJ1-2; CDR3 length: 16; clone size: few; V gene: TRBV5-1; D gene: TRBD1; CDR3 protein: CASRAPEQGAHYGYTF; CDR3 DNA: TGCGCCAGCAGGGCACCCGAGCAGGGGGCTCACTATGGCTACACCTTC
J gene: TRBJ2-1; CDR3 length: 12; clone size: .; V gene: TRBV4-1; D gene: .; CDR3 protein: CASSHLEFQQFF; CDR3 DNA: TGCGCCAGCAGCCATCTAGAGTTTCAGCAGTTCTTC
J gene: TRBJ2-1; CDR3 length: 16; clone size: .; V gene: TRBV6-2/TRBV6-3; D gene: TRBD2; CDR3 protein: CASSYQGLAGVNEQFF; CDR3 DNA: TGTGCCAGCAGTTACCAGGGACTAGCGGGAGTCAATGAGCAGTTCTTC
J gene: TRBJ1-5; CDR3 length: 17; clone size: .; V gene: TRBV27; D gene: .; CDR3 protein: CASSLSSPRVSNQPQHF; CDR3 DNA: TGTGCCAGCAGTTTATCGTCTCCCAGGGTTAGCAATCAGCCCCAGCATTTT
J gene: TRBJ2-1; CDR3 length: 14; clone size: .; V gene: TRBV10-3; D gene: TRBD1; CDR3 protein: CATHNRTGLNEQFF; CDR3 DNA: TGTGCCACCCATAACCGGACAGGGTTGAATGAGCAGTTCTTC
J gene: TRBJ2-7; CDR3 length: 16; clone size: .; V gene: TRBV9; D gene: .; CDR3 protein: CASSVRGDTSPSEQYF; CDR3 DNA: TGTGCCAGCAGCGTCAGAGGGGATACTTCCCCAAGCGAGCAGTACTTC
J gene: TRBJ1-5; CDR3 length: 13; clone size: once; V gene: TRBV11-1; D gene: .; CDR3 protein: CASSLDSSEPQHF; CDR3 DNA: TGTGCCAGCAGCTTAGACAGCAGCGAGCCCCAGCATTTT
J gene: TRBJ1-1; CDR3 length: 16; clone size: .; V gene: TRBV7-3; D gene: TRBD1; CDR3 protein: CASSLIVRGQAAEAFF; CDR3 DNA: TGTGCCAGCAGCTTAATCGTGAGGGGGCAGGCGGCTGAAGCTTTCTTT
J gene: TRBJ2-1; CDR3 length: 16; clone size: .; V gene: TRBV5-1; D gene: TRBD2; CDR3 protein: CASSLVGLATYNEQFF; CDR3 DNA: TGCGCCAGCAGCTTGGTGGGACTAGCGACCTACAATGAGCAGTTCTTC
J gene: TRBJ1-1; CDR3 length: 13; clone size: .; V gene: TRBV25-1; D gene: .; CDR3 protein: CASIQGRGTEAFF; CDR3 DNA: TGTGCCAGCATTCAGGGCAGGGGCACTGAAGCTTTCTTT
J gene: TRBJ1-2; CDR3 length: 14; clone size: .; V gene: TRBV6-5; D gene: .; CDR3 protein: CASSYSRTGYGYTF; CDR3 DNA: TGTGCCAGCAGTTACTCGCGTACAGGTTACGGCTACACCTTC
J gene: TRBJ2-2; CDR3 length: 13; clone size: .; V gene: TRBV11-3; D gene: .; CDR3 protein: CASSLGEVGELFF; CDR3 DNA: TGTGCCAGCAGCTTAGGGGAAGTCGGGGAGCTGTTTTTT
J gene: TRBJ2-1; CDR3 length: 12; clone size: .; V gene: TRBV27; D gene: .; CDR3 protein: CASSLAGVGQFF; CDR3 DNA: TGTGCCAGCAGTTTAGCCGGGGTCGGGCAGTTCTTC
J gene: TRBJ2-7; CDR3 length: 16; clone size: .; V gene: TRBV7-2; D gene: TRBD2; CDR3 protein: CASSLEWTRPNYEQYF; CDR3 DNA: TGTGCCAGCAGCTTAGAGTGGACTAGACCAAACTACGAGCAGTACTTC
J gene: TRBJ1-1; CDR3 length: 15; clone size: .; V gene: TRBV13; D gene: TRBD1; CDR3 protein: CASSLQGAGNTEAFF; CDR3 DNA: TGTGCCAGCAGCTTACAGGGGGCAGGGAACACTGAAGCTTTCTTT
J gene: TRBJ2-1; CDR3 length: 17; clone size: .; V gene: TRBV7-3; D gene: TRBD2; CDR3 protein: CASSSVGGREFNNEQFF; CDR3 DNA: TGTGCCAGCAGCTCCGTCGGAGGGCGGGAGTTCAACAATGAGCAGTTCTTC
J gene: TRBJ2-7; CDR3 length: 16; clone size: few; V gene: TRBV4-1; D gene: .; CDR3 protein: CASSQALHGGRNEQYF; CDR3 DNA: TGCGCCAGCAGCCAAGCCCTACACGGAGGTAGGAACGAGCAGTACTTC